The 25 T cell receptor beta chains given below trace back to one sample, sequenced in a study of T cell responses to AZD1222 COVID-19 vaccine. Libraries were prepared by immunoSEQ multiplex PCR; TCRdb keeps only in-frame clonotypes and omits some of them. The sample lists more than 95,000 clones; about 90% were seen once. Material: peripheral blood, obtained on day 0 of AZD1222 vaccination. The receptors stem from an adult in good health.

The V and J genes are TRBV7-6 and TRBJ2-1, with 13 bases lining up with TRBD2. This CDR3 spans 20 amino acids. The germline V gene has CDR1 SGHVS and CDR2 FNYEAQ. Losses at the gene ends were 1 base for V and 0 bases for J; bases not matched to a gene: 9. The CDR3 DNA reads TGTGCCAGCAGCTTAGATAGACTAGCGGGGGGTGCAAGCTCCTACAATGAGCAGTTCTTC. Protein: CASSLDRLAGGASSYNEQFF.

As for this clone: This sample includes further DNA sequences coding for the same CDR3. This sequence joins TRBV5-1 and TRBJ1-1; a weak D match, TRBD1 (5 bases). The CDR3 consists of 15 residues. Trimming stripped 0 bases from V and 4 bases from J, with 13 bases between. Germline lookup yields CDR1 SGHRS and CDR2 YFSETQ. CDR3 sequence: CASSLALGGGTEAFF. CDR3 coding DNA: TGCGCCAGCAGCTTGGCCCTGGGGGGAGGCACTGAAGCTTTCTTT.

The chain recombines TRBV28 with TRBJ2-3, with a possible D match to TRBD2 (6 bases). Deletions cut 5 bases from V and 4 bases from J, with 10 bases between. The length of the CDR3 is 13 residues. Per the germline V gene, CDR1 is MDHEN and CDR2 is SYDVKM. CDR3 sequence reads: CASSLREPDTQYF. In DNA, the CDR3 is TGTGCCAGCAGTCTCCGGGAGCCAGATACGCAGTATTTT.

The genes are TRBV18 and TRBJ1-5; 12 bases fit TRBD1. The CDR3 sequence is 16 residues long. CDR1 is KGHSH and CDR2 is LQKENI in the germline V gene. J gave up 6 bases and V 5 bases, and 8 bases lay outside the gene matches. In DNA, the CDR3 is TGTGCCAGCTCAACCTCCGGGACAGGGGGCGGTCAGCCCCAGCATTTT. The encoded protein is CASSTSGTGGGQPQHF.

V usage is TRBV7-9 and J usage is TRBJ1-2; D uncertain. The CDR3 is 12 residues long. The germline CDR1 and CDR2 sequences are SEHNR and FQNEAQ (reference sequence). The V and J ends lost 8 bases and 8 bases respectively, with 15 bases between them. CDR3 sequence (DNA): TGTGCCAGCGCCATGTCCGCAGACGGCTACACCTTC. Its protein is CASAMSADGYTF.

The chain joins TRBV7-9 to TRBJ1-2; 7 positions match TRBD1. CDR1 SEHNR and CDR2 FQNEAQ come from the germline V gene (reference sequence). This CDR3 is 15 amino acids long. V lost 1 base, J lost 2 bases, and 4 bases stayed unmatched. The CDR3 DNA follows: TGTGCCAGCAGCTTAGGGGACAGTAGAAACTATGGCTACACCTTC. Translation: CASSLGDSRNYGYTF.

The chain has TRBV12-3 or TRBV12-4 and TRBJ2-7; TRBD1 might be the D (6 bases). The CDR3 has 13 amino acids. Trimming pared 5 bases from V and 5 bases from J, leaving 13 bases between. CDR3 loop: CASSLTRDNEQYF. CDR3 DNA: TGTGCCAGCAGTCTAACCCGGGACAACGAGCAGTACTTC.

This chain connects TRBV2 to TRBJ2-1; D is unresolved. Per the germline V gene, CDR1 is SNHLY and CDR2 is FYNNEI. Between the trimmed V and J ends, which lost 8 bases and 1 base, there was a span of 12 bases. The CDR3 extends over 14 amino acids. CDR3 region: CASGLSGSYNEQFF. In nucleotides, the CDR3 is TGTGCCAGCGGTTTGTCTGGTTCCTACAATGAGCAGTTCTTC. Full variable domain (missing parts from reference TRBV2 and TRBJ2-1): EPEVTQTPSHQVTQMGQEVILRCVPISNHLYFYWYRQILGQKVEFLVSFYNNEISEKSEIFDDQFSVERPDGSNFTLKIRSTKLEDSAMYFCASGLSGSYNEQFFGPGTRLTVL.

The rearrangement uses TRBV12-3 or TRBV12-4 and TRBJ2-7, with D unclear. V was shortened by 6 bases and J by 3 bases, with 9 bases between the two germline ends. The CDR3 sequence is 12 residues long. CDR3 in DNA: TGTGCCAGCAGCCGTCTAAGCTACGAGCAGTACTTC. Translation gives CASSRLSYEQYF.

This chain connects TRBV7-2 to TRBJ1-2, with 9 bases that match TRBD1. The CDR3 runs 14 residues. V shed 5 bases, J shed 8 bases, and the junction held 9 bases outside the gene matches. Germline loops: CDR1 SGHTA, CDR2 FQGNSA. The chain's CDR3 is CASSMDRGGRGYTF. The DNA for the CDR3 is TGTGCCAGCAGCATGGACAGGGGAGGGAGGGGCTACACCTTC.

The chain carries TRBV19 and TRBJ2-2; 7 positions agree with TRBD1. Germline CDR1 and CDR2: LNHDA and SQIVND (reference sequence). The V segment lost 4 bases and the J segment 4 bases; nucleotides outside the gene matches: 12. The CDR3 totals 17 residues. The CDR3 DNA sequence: TGTGCCAGTAGTAAACGACAGGGAAGGAAGGCCACCGGGGAGCTGTTTTTT. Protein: CASSKRQGRKATGELFF. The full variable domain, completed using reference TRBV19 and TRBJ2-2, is DGGITQSPKYLFRKEGQNVTLSCEQNLNHDAMYWYRQDPGQGLRLIYYSQIVNDFQKGDIAEGYSVSREKKESFPLTVTSAQKNPTAFYLCASSKRQGRKATGELFFGEGSRLTVL.

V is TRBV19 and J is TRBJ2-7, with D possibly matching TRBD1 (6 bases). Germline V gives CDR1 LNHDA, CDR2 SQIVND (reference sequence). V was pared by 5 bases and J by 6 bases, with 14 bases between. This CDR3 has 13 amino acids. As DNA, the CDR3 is TGTGCCAGTAGTGGCTTACGGGACACCGAGCAGTACTTC. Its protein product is CASSGLRDTEQYF.

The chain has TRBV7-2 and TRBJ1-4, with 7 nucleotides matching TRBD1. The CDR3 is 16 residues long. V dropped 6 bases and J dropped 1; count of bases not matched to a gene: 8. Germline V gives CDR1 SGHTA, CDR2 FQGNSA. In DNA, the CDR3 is TGTGCCAGCAGTTCTGGACAGGCGCGAACTAATGAAAAACTGTTTTTT. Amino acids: CASSSGQARTNEKLFF.

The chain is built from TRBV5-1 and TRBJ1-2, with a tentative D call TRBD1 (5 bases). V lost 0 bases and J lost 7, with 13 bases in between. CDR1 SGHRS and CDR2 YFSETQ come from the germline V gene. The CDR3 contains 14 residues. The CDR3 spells CASSLAGRGSGYTF. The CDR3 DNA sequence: TGCGCCAGCAGCTTGGCAGGGAGGGGCTCTGGCTACACCTTC.

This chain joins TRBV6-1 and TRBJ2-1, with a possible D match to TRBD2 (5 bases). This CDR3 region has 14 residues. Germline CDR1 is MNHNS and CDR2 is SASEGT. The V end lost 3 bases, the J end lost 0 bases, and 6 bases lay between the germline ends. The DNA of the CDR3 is TGTGCCAGCAGTGATGGGAGCTCCTACAATGAGCAGTTCTTC. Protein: CASSDGSSYNEQFF.

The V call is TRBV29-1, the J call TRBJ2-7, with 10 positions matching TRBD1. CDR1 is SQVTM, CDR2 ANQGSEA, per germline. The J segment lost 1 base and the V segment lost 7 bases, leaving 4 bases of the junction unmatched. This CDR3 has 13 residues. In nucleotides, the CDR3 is TGCAGCGCAATGGGACAGGGGTCCTACGAGCAGTACTTC. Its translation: CSAMGQGSYEQYF.

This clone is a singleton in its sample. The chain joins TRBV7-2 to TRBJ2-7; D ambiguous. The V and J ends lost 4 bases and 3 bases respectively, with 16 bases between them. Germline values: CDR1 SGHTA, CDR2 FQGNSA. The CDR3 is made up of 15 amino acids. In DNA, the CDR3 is TGTGCCAGCAGCTGGGGTGTACTTGGATACTACGAGCAGTACTTC. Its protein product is CASSWGVLGYYEQYF.

The CDR3 protein is CASSSPIIGLEQFF. CDR3 sequence (DNA): TGTGCCAGCAGCTCCCCGATTATCGGGCTTGAGCAGTTCTTC. This chain uses TRBV11-2 with TRBJ2-1; D call uncertain. Germline values: CDR1 SGHAT, CDR2 FQNNGV. The ends were cut back, 4 bases at V and 9 bases at J, with 16 bases in the middle. The CDR3 is 14 residues long.

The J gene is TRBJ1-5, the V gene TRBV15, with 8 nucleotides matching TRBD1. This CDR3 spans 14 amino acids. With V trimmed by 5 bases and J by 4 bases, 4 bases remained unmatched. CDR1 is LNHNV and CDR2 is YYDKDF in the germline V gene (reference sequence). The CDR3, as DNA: TGTGCCACCAGCCCTACAGGGGGGAATCAGCCCCAGCATTTT. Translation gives CATSPTGGNQPQHF.

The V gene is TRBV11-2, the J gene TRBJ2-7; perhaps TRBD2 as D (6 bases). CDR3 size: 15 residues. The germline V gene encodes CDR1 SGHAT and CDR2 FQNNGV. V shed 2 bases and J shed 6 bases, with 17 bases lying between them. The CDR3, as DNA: TGTGCCAGCAGCTTATTCGTGATGAGGGGAGGCGAGCAGTACTTC. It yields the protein CASSLFVMRGGEQYF.

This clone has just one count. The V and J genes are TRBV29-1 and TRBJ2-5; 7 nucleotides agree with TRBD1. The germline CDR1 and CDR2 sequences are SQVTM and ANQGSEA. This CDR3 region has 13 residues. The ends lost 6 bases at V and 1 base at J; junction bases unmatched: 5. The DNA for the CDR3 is TGCAGCGTCACAGGGGTTCTCCAAGAGACCCAGTACTTC. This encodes CSVTGVLQETQYF.

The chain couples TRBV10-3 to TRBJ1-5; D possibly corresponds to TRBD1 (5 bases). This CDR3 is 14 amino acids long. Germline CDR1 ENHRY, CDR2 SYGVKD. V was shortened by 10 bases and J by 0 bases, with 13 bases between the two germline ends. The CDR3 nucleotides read TGTGCCACAGCAGGGTTTGGTAGCAATCAGCCCCAGCATTTT. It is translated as CATAGFGSNQPQHF.

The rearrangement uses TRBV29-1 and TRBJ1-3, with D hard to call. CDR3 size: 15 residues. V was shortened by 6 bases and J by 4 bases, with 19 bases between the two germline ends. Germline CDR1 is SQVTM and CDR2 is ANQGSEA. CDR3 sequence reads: CSVGSRSFYGNTIYF. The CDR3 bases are TGCAGCGTGGGGTCCCGTTCCTTCTACGGAAACACCATATATTTT.

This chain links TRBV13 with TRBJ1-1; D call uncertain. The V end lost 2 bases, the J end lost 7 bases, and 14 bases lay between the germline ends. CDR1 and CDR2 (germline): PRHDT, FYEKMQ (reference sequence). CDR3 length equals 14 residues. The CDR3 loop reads CASSLSGNSYEAFF. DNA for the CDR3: TGTGCCAGCAGCTTATCGGGCAACAGTTATGAAGCTTTCTTT.

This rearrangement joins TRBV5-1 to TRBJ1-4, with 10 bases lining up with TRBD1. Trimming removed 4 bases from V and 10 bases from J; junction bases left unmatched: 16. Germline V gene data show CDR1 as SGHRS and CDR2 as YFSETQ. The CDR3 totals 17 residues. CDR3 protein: CASSPLSRDRGNGKLFF. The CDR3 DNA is TGCGCCAGCAGCCCCTTGTCCCGGGACAGGGGCAACGGAAAACTGTTTTTT.